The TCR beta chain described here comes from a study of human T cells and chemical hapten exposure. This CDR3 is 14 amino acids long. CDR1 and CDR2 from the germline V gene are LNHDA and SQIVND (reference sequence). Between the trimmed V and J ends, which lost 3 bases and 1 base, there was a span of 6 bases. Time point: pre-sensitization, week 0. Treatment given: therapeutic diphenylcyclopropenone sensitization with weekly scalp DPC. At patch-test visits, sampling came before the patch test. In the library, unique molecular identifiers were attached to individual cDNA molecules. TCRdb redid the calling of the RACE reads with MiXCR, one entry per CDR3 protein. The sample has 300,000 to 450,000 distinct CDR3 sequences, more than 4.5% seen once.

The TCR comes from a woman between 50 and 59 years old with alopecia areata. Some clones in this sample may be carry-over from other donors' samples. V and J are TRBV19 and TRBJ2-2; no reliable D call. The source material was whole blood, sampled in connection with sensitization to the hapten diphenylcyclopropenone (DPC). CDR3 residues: CASSMARNTGELFF. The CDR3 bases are TGTGCCAGTAGTATGGCGCGGAACACCGGGGAGCTGTTTTTT.